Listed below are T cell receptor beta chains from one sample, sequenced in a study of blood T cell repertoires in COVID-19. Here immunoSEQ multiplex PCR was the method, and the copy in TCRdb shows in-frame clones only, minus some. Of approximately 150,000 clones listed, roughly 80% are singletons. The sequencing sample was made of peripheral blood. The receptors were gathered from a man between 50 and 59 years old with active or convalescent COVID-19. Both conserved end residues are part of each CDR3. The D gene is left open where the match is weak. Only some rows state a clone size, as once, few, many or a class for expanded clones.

cdr3_aa: CSVEGGAHTGELFF
cdr3_nt: TGCAGCGTTGAAGGTGGGGCCCACACCGGGGAGCTGTTTTTT
cdr3_length: 14
d_call: NA
j_call: TRBJ2-2
clone_size: NA
v_call: TRBV29-1

cdr3_aa: CASSLSGPPLAQHF
cdr3_nt: TGTGCCAGCAGTTTATCTGGGCCTCCTCTGGCCCAGCATTTT
cdr3_length: 14
d_call: NA
j_call: TRBJ1-5
clone_size: NA
v_call: TRBV27

cdr3_aa: CAIEGGQGMGEQYF
cdr3_nt: TGTGCCATCGAGGGGGGACAGGGGATGGGTGAGCAGTACTTC
cdr3_length: 14
d_call: TRBD1
j_call: TRBJ2-7
clone_size: NA
v_call: TRBV10-3

cdr3_aa: CASSFRQGTGETQYF
cdr3_nt: TGTGCCAGCAGCTTTAGACAGGGGACGGGAGAGACCCAGTACTTC
cdr3_length: 15
d_call: TRBD1
j_call: TRBJ2-5
clone_size: many
v_call: TRBV13

cdr3_aa: CATSDLGTGVETQYF
cdr3_nt: TGTGCCACCAGTGATTTAGGGACAGGGGTAGAGACCCAGTACTTC
cdr3_length: 15
d_call: TRBD1
j_call: TRBJ2-5
clone_size: NA
v_call: TRBV24-1

cdr3_aa: CASRLQGPQHF
cdr3_nt: TGTGCCAGCAGACTCCAGGGTCCCCAGCATTTT
cdr3_length: 11
d_call: NA
j_call: TRBJ1-5
clone_size: NA
v_call: TRBV12-3/TRBV12-4

cdr3_aa: CASSQGQGEQETQYF
cdr3_nt: TGTGCCAGCAGCCAAGGACAGGGGGAACAAGAGACCCAGTACTTC
cdr3_length: 15
d_call: TRBD1
j_call: TRBJ2-5
clone_size: NA
v_call: TRBV7-8

cdr3_aa: CASSPPAGTPTPLYNEQFF
cdr3_nt: TGTGCCAGCAGCCCACCAGCCGGGACACCGACACCCCTCTACAATGAGCAGTTCTTC
cdr3_length: 19
d_call: NA
j_call: TRBJ2-1
clone_size: NA
v_call: TRBV7-9

cdr3_aa: CASSLANRVAYF
cdr3_nt: TGCGCCAGCAGCTTGGCCAACCGGGTCGCATATTTT
cdr3_length: 12
d_call: NA
j_call: TRBJ2-3
clone_size: NA
v_call: TRBV5-1

cdr3_aa: CSVDSGINTEAFF
cdr3_nt: TGCAGCGTTGACTCAGGAATCAACACTGAAGCTTTCTTT
cdr3_length: 13
d_call: NA
j_call: TRBJ1-1
clone_size: once
v_call: TRBV29-1

cdr3_aa: CASTPYRSSYNSPLHF
cdr3_nt: TGCGCCAGCACTCCCTACCGGAGCTCCTATAATTCACCCCTCCACTTT
cdr3_length: 16
d_call: NA
j_call: TRBJ1-6
clone_size: NA
v_call: TRBV5-1

cdr3_aa: CASSQDRGNIQYF
cdr3_nt: TGTGCCAGCAGCCAGGACAGGGGAAACATTCAGTACTTC
cdr3_length: 13
d_call: TRBD1
j_call: TRBJ2-4
clone_size: NA
v_call: TRBV4-2

cdr3_aa: CASSLARGKETGGTEAFF
cdr3_nt: TGCGCCAGCAGCTTGGCCCGGGGGAAGGAGACCGGAGGGACTGAAGCTTTCTTT
cdr3_length: 18
d_call: NA
j_call: TRBJ1-1
clone_size: NA
v_call: TRBV5-1

cdr3_aa: CASSSGLAGNYNEQFF
cdr3_nt: TGTGCCAGCAGCTCCGGGCTAGCGGGCAACTACAATGAGCAGTTCTTC
cdr3_length: 16
d_call: TRBD2
j_call: TRBJ2-1
clone_size: NA
v_call: TRBV5-5

cdr3_aa: CASSLYDGTPVF
cdr3_nt: TGTGCCAGCAGCTTATACGACGGGACACCGGTCTTC
cdr3_length: 12
d_call: NA
j_call: TRBJ1-2
clone_size: NA
v_call: TRBV7-9

cdr3_aa: CASSIDRGGETQYF
cdr3_nt: TGTGCCAGCAGCATCGACAGGGGGGGTGAGACCCAGTACTTC
cdr3_length: 14
d_call: TRBD1
j_call: TRBJ2-5
clone_size: NA
v_call: TRBV5-4

cdr3_aa: CASSPGTGSDTIYF
cdr3_nt: TGTGCCAGCAGCCCCGGGACAGGGAGTGACACCATATATTTT
cdr3_length: 14
d_call: TRBD1
j_call: TRBJ1-3
clone_size: few
v_call: TRBV9

cdr3_aa: CASSQDRGRFSGNTIYF
cdr3_nt: TGCGCCAGCAGCCAGGACAGGGGCCGCTTCTCTGGAAACACCATATATTTT
cdr3_length: 17
d_call: TRBD1
j_call: TRBJ1-3
clone_size: NA
v_call: TRBV4-1

cdr3_aa: CSVEVLGQGNNEQFF
cdr3_nt: TGCAGCGTTGAAGTATTGGGACAGGGGAACAATGAGCAGTTCTTC
cdr3_length: 15
d_call: TRBD1
j_call: TRBJ2-1
clone_size: NA
v_call: TRBV29-1

cdr3_aa: CASTTRWAPTGELFF
cdr3_nt: TGTGCCAGCACCACACGTTGGGCGCCCACCGGGGAGCTGTTTTTT
cdr3_length: 15
d_call: NA
j_call: TRBJ2-2
clone_size: NA
v_call: TRBV28

cdr3_aa: CASTRTRENTGELFF
cdr3_nt: TGTGCCAGCACCCGAACTAGGGAGAACACCGGGGAGCTGTTTTTT
cdr3_length: 15
d_call: NA
j_call: TRBJ2-2
clone_size: few
v_call: TRBV11-2

cdr3_aa: CASSQKGLASSSTDTQYF
cdr3_nt: TGCGCCAGCAGCCAAAAGGGACTAGCGAGTTCTAGCACAGATACGCAGTATTTT
cdr3_length: 18
d_call: TRBD2
j_call: TRBJ2-3
clone_size: NA
v_call: TRBV4-1

cdr3_aa: CASSGQGSEQFF
cdr3_nt: TGTGCCAGCAGCGGACAGGGGAGTGAGCAGTTCTTC
cdr3_length: 12
d_call: TRBD1
j_call: TRBJ2-1
clone_size: NA
v_call: TRBV5-4

cdr3_aa: CASSHPGYNYGYTF
cdr3_nt: TGTGCCAGCAGCCACCCAGGGTATAACTATGGCTACACCTTC
cdr3_length: 14
d_call: NA
j_call: TRBJ1-2
clone_size: NA
v_call: TRBV7-2

cdr3_aa: CASSAGLTQPQHF
cdr3_nt: TGTGCCAGCAGCGCGGGTCTAACTCAGCCCCAGCATTTT
cdr3_length: 13
d_call: NA
j_call: TRBJ1-5
clone_size: once
v_call: TRBV9

cdr3_aa: CASSTGTGSQPQHF
cdr3_nt: TGCGCCAGCAGCACCGGGACAGGGAGTCAGCCCCAGCATTTT
cdr3_length: 14
d_call: TRBD1
j_call: TRBJ1-5
clone_size: NA
v_call: TRBV5-1

cdr3_aa: CASSLQGDTEAFF
cdr3_nt: TGTGCCAGCAGCCTGCAGGGGGACACTGAAGCTTTCTTT
cdr3_length: 13
d_call: TRBD1
j_call: TRBJ1-1
clone_size: NA
v_call: TRBV7-3

cdr3_aa: CASERAGVYEQYF
cdr3_nt: TGTGCCAGCGAGAGGGCGGGAGTCTACGAGCAGTACTTC
cdr3_length: 13
d_call: TRBD2
j_call: TRBJ2-7
clone_size: NA
v_call: TRBV28

cdr3_aa: CASSYDRAWETQYF
cdr3_nt: TGTGCCAGCAGCTACGACAGGGCTTGGGAGACCCAGTACTTC
cdr3_length: 14
d_call: TRBD1
j_call: TRBJ2-5
clone_size: NA
v_call: TRBV3-1/TRBV3-2

cdr3_aa: CASSPRLSSYNEQFF
cdr3_nt: TGTGCCAGCAGCCCCCGGTTAAGCTCCTACAATGAGCAGTTCTTC
cdr3_length: 15
d_call: NA
j_call: TRBJ2-1
clone_size: NA
v_call: TRBV3-1/TRBV3-2

cdr3_aa: CATSDPPGQPQHF
cdr3_nt: TGTGCCACCAGTGATCCCCCAGGTCAGCCCCAGCATTTT
cdr3_length: 13
d_call: NA
j_call: TRBJ1-5
clone_size: NA
v_call: TRBV24-1

cdr3_aa: CASRGPTGLELTDTQYF
cdr3_nt: TGCGCCAGCAGGGGCCCCACAGGGTTGGAATTGACAGATACGCAGTATTTT
cdr3_length: 17
d_call: NA
j_call: TRBJ2-3
clone_size: NA
v_call: TRBV5-1

cdr3_aa: CSVARTDNYGYTF
cdr3_nt: TGCAGCGTTGCTAGGACAGACAACTATGGCTACACCTTC
cdr3_length: 13
d_call: NA
j_call: TRBJ1-2
clone_size: NA
v_call: TRBV29-1

cdr3_aa: CASSPGLGVGEQYF
cdr3_nt: TGTGCCAGCAGTCCGGGACTAGGGGTAGGCGAGCAGTACTTC
cdr3_length: 14
d_call: TRBD2
j_call: TRBJ2-7
clone_size: NA
v_call: TRBV2

cdr3_aa: CASSLWSTRTEAFF
cdr3_nt: TGTGCCAGCAGTTTATGGAGCACACGGACTGAAGCTTTCTTT
cdr3_length: 14
d_call: NA
j_call: TRBJ1-1
clone_size: NA
v_call: TRBV27

cdr3_aa: CASSLGGMRQETQYF
cdr3_nt: TGTGCCAGCAGCTTAGGAGGAATGCGACAAGAGACCCAGTACTTC
cdr3_length: 15
d_call: NA
j_call: TRBJ2-5
clone_size: NA
v_call: TRBV7-2

cdr3_aa: CATSRGRLEQFF
cdr3_nt: TGTGCCACCAGCAGGGGCCGACTAGAGCAGTTCTTC
cdr3_length: 12
d_call: NA
j_call: TRBJ2-1
clone_size: NA
v_call: TRBV15

cdr3_aa: CASTAPGTSSSEQFF
cdr3_nt: TGTGCCAGCACCGCCCCCGGGACTAGCTCAAGTGAGCAGTTCTTC
cdr3_length: 15
d_call: TRBD2
j_call: TRBJ2-1
clone_size: NA
v_call: TRBV4-2

cdr3_aa: CASSPNRLEPQETQYF
cdr3_nt: TGTGCCAGCAGCCCCAACCGACTAGAGCCGCAAGAGACCCAGTACTTC
cdr3_length: 16
d_call: NA
j_call: TRBJ2-5
clone_size: NA
v_call: TRBV3-1/TRBV3-2

cdr3_aa: CASSQEQGAGFYGYTF
cdr3_nt: TGCGCCAGCAGCCAGGAACAGGGGGCCGGTTTCTATGGCTACACCTTC
cdr3_length: 16
d_call: TRBD1
j_call: TRBJ1-2
clone_size: NA
v_call: TRBV4-1

cdr3_aa: CAIVTPSSGNTIYF
cdr3_nt: TGTGCCATTGTAACACCATCCTCTGGAAACACCATATATTTT
cdr3_length: 14
d_call: NA
j_call: TRBJ1-3
clone_size: NA
v_call: TRBV6-5

cdr3_aa: CASSLGGEPTDTQYF
cdr3_nt: TGTGCCAGCAGCTTAGGGGGGGAACCCACAGATACGCAGTATTTT
cdr3_length: 15
d_call: NA
j_call: TRBJ2-3
clone_size: NA
v_call: TRBV7-2

cdr3_aa: CASSQRASPYEQYF
cdr3_nt: TGCGCCAGCAGCCAAAGGGCTAGCCCCTACGAGCAGTACTTC
cdr3_length: 14
d_call: NA
j_call: TRBJ2-7
clone_size: NA
v_call: TRBV4-1

cdr3_aa: CASSLGRQGQETQYF
cdr3_nt: TGTGCCAGCAGCTTAGGCCGGCAGGGGCAAGAGACCCAGTACTTC
cdr3_length: 15
d_call: NA
j_call: TRBJ2-5
clone_size: medium-sized
v_call: TRBV7-3

cdr3_aa: CASSYKAGQNYGYTF
cdr3_nt: TGTGCCAGCAGCTACAAAGCGGGACAAAACTATGGCTACACCTTC
cdr3_length: 15
d_call: NA
j_call: TRBJ1-2
clone_size: few
v_call: TRBV27

cdr3_aa: CASSLAGVQETQYF
cdr3_nt: TGTGCCAGCAGTTTAGCGGGAGTACAAGAGACCCAGTACTTC
cdr3_length: 14
d_call: TRBD2
j_call: TRBJ2-5
clone_size: NA
v_call: TRBV6-5

cdr3_aa: CASSPRSSNQPQHF
cdr3_nt: TGTGCCAGCAGCCCCCGGTCTAGCAATCAGCCCCAGCATTTT
cdr3_length: 14
d_call: NA
j_call: TRBJ1-5
clone_size: NA
v_call: TRBV7-2

cdr3_aa: CASSLQGARTEAFF
cdr3_nt: TGTGCCAGCAGCTTACAGGGGGCGCGGACTGAAGCTTTCTTT
cdr3_length: 14
d_call: TRBD1
j_call: TRBJ1-1
clone_size: NA
v_call: TRBV7-3

cdr3_aa: CASSFGTGETQYF
cdr3_nt: TGTGCCAGCAGCTTCGGGACTGGCGAGACCCAGTACTTC
cdr3_length: 13
d_call: NA
j_call: TRBJ2-5
clone_size: NA
v_call: TRBV5-5

cdr3_aa: CASGLRSGGKHEQFF
cdr3_nt: TGCGCCAGCGGCCTTCGGAGCGGGGGGAAGCATGAGCAGTTCTTC
cdr3_length: 15
d_call: TRBD2
j_call: TRBJ2-1
clone_size: NA
v_call: TRBV5-1

cdr3_aa: CASSYSGQPSNYGYTF
cdr3_nt: TGTGCCAGCAGTTACTCTGGACAGCCCTCTAACTATGGCTACACCTTC
cdr3_length: 16
d_call: NA
j_call: TRBJ1-2
clone_size: NA
v_call: TRBV6-5

cdr3_aa: CASPGGRQSNQPQHF
cdr3_nt: TGCGCCAGTCCCGGGGGTCGCCAGAGCAATCAGCCCCAGCATTTT
cdr3_length: 15
d_call: NA
j_call: TRBJ1-5
clone_size: NA
v_call: TRBV5-1

cdr3_aa: CASSLGQGMYEQYF
cdr3_nt: TGTGCCAGCAGCTTGGGACAGGGAATGTACGAGCAGTACTTC
cdr3_length: 14
d_call: TRBD1
j_call: TRBJ2-7
clone_size: NA
v_call: TRBV5-6

cdr3_aa: CASSTRQRGSTEAFF
cdr3_nt: TGTGCCAGTAGTACGAGACAGAGGGGGAGCACTGAAGCTTTCTTT
cdr3_length: 15
d_call: NA
j_call: TRBJ1-1
clone_size: NA
v_call: TRBV19

cdr3_aa: CASSLLTGVDEKLFF
cdr3_nt: TGTGCCAGCAGCCTTCTGACAGGGGTGGATGAAAAACTGTTTTTT
cdr3_length: 15
d_call: TRBD1
j_call: TRBJ1-4
clone_size: NA
v_call: TRBV28

cdr3_aa: CASSKTGNSYEQYF
cdr3_nt: TGTGCCAGCAGCAAGACAGGGAACTCCTACGAGCAGTACTTC
cdr3_length: 14
d_call: TRBD1
j_call: TRBJ2-7
clone_size: NA
v_call: TRBV7-8

cdr3_aa: CASRAGTGGADTQYF
cdr3_nt: TGTGCCAGCAGGGCGGGGACAGGGGGCGCAGATACGCAGTATTTT
cdr3_length: 15
d_call: TRBD1
j_call: TRBJ2-3
clone_size: NA
v_call: TRBV11-2

cdr3_aa: CAISESAGSADTQYF
cdr3_nt: TGTGCCATCAGTGAGTCTGCCGGGAGCGCAGATACGCAGTATTTT
cdr3_length: 15
d_call: NA
j_call: TRBJ2-3
clone_size: NA
v_call: TRBV10-3

cdr3_aa: CAIGWGTGGRAFF
cdr3_nt: TGTGCCATCGGGTGGGGAACAGGGGGCCGAGCTTTCTTT
cdr3_length: 13
d_call: TRBD1
j_call: TRBJ1-1
clone_size: few
v_call: TRBV10-3